Listed here are 14 T cell receptor beta chains from one sample, sequenced in a study of response to subunit inactivated influenza vaccine. TCRdb processed the RT-PCR reads anew with MiXCR; each CDR3 protein has one entry. The table includes 500,000 to 600,000 distinct CDR3 sequences, approximately 12% detected once. The input for sequencing was PBMCs from blood, taken more than 35 days after vaccination. These receptors were taken from a man over 45 who received an inactivated influenza vaccine.

This clonotype turned up a few times. The chain joins TRBV3-1 to TRBJ2-7, with D maybe TRBD2 (6 bases). Between the trimmed V and J ends, which lost 2 bases and 2 bases, there was a span of 10 bases. This CDR3 region has 14 residues. The germline V gene has CDR1 LGHDT and CDR2 YNNKEL (reference sequence). In nucleotides, the CDR3 is TGTGCCAGCAGCCAATACGCGGGACCCTACGAGCAGTACTTC. It translates to CASSQYAGPYEQYF.

The CDR3 DNA follows: TGTGCCAGCAGCCTGGGACTAGCGGGAGCGGGGGAGCAGTACTTC. Translating gives CASSLGLAGAGEQYF. The chain uses TRBV3-1 and TRBJ2-7, with 14 bases fitting TRBD2. With 4 bases clipped from V and 7 bases from J, the junction kept 6 bases outside the gene matches. Per germline, CDR1 LGHDT and CDR2 YNNKEL (reference sequence). The CDR3 sequence is 15 residues long.

This clonotype was picked up many times. The chain is built from TRBV20-1 and TRBJ2-1; D is ambiguous. Germline V gives CDR1 DFQATT, CDR2 SNEGSKA (reference sequence). The V end was cut by 2 bases, the J end by 1 base, with 9 bases between. The CDR3 spans 14 residues. This CDR3 reads CSARLGISYNEQFF. The CDR3 DNA reads as TGCAGTGCTAGATTGGGGATTTCCTACAATGAGCAGTTCTTC.

Only a few counts were recorded for this clonotype. The rearrangement links TRBV20-1 to TRBJ2-5; D is perhaps TRBD1 (6 bases). The V gene's germline CDR1 is DFQATT and CDR2 SNEGSKA (reference sequence). The CDR3 covers 15 residues. The germline V and J ends were trimmed by 1 base and 5 bases, with 17 bases remaining between them. The CDR3 sequence is CSARGPVPQGETQYF. CDR3 in DNA: TGCAGTGCTAGAGGACCAGTGCCCCAGGGGGAGACCCAGTACTTC.

The gene calls are TRBV6-1 and TRBJ2-7; D not certain. The ends were cut back, 6 bases at V and 3 bases at J, with 15 bases in the middle. Per germline, CDR1 MNHNS and CDR2 SASEGT. This CDR3 is built from 14 residues. Written as DNA, the CDR3 is TGTGCCAGCAGACCTCCACAGCGCTACTACGAGCAGTACTTC. Protein sequence: CASRPPQRYYEQYF.

At least ten counts were recorded for this clonotype. The CDR3 DNA sequence: TGTGCCAGCAGTTTTGGGAATGCGAACACTGAAGCTTTCTTT. Translation: CASSFGNANTEAFF. The chain has TRBV12-3 or TRBV12-4 and TRBJ1-1, with unresolved D. CDR3 length: 14 amino acids. Trimming took 3 bases from V and 1 from J, leaving 9 bases between them.

This clonotype was seen a few times. This chain connects TRBV5-1 to TRBJ2-2, with D possibly TRBD1 on 6 matching bases. The CDR3 is made up of 13 amino acids. Germline V CDR1 and CDR2: SGHRS, YFSETQ. Trimming removed 4 bases from V and 6 bases from J, with 10 bases in between. The CDR3 DNA sequence: TGCGCCAGCAGCGTACAGGGTCCCGGGGAGCTGTTTTTT. This translates into CASSVQGPGELFF.

This clonotype was counted a few times. The chain carries TRBV6-2 or TRBV6-3 and TRBJ2-7; TRBD2 agrees at 14 bases. Germline assignment: CDR1 MNHEY and CDR2 SVGEGT. The CDR3 covers 19 residues. V lost 6 bases and J lost 2; bases outside the gene matches: 15. CDR3 DNA sequence: TGTGCCAGCAGCAAAGTCCTTATGGGACTAGCGGGAGAAACCTACGAGCAGTACTTC. Translation gives CASSKVLMGLAGETYEQYF.

This clonotype was recorded a few times. The rearrangement joins TRBV6-1 to TRBJ2-3; 8 positions agree with TRBD2. V dropped 1 base and J dropped 11; count of bases not matched to a gene: 11. This CDR3 region has 15 residues. Germline CDR1 and CDR2: MNHNS and SASEGT. The CDR3 nucleotides read TGTGCCAGCAGTGAAGGGAAAGCGGGGGCGTCTGGGCAGTATTTT. This sequence encodes CASSEGKAGASGQYF.

This clonotype has ten or more counts. The chain is built from TRBV7-2 and TRBJ2-7, with D possibly TRBD2 on 6 matching bases. V dropped 4 bases and J dropped 1 base, with 20 bases sitting between them. This CDR3 has 17 residues. Germline values: CDR1 SGHTA, CDR2 FQGNSA. CDR3 protein: CASSSGFWGVTSYEQYF. The CDR3 DNA sequence: TGTGCCAGCAGCTCTGGTTTTTGGGGGGTTACTTCCTACGAGCAGTACTTC.

This clonotype appeared a few times. V usage is TRBV20-1 and J usage is TRBJ2-7; TRBD2 agrees at 9 bases. Germline lookup yields CDR1 DFQATT and CDR2 SNEGSKA (reference sequence). Unmatched junction bases numbered 6, after V lost 6 bases and J lost 3 bases. CDR3 length: 13 residues. In DNA form, the CDR3 reads TGCAGTGCCCCTAGTAGCGGGGGCTACGAGCAGTACTTC. Protein sequence: CSAPSSGGYEQYF.

The chain combines TRBV15 with TRBJ2-3, with D tentatively TRBD1 (6 bases). The CDR3 covers 15 residues. Germline V gives CDR1 LNHNV, CDR2 YYDKDF (reference sequence). The germline V and J ends were trimmed by 4 bases and 1 base, with 12 bases remaining between them. CDR3 protein: CATSTGAGGTDTQYF. The CDR3 DNA reads as TGTGCCACCAGCACCGGGGCAGGGGGCACAGATACGCAGTATTTT.

The table lists this clonotype with a few counts. This chain links TRBV5-1 with TRBJ2-1; possible D gene TRBD2, 5 bases. V was shortened by 4 bases and J by 6 bases, with 20 bases between the two germline ends. Germline lookup yields CDR1 SGHRS and CDR2 YFSETQ. This CDR3 has 16 amino acids. CDR3 coding DNA: TGCGCCAGCAGCCGTACCGGGCCAGAGAGCGGCAATGAGCAGTTCTTC. Translation gives CASSRTGPESGNEQFF.

This clonotype was recorded a few times. The gene calls are TRBV20-1 and TRBJ2-3, with TRBD2 matching 14 bases. The V gene's germline CDR1 is DFQATT and CDR2 SNEGSKA (reference sequence). This CDR3 is 14 amino acids long. The CDR3 is CGQGLAGVRDTQYF. The CDR3, as DNA: TGCGGGCAGGGACTAGCGGGGGTGAGAGATACGCAGTATTTT.